Listed below are T cell receptor beta chains from one sample, sequenced in a study of T cells in Graves' hyperthyroidism and ophthalmopathy. TCRdb independently ran MiXCR on the multiplex PCR reads; one entry per CDR3 protein. The sample holds about 290,000 distinct CDR3 sequences; about 17% are singletons and the top ten take about 50%. The material sequenced was blood. These receptors were collected from a woman aged 55 to 70 with Graves' ophthalmopathy. Both conserved end residues are part of each CDR3. Each record gives: V gene, D gene, J gene, clone size, CDR3 length, CDR3 DNA, CDR3 protein. D genes are given only for firm matches. The listing skips clone size in some rows; elsewhere it reads once, few, many or a size class.

V: TRBV13; D: NA; J: TRBJ2-3; size: many; length: 16; DNA: TGTGCCAGCAGCAAGCACACAGGGGAGGATACAGATACGCAGTATTTT; CDR3: CASSKHTGEDTDTQYF
V: TRBV19; D: TRBD1; J: TRBJ2-7; size: few; length: 14; DNA: TGTGCCAGTAGTATCGGGGACAGGGTATCCGAGCAGTACTTC; CDR3: CASSIGDRVSEQYF
V: TRBV14; D: NA; J: TRBJ2-7; size: many; length: 15; DNA: TGTGCCAGCAGCCGAGACCGGGACGTAACCTACGAGCAGTACTTC; CDR3: CASSRDRDVTYEQYF
V: TRBV27; D: TRBD1; J: TRBJ1-1; size: many; length: 18; DNA: TGTGCCAGCAGTCGACGAGACGGGACAGGGGGAGGAATAACTGAAGCTTTCTTT; CDR3: CASSRRDGTGGGITEAFF
V: TRBV5-1; D: TRBD2; J: TRBJ2-3; size: many; length: 16; DNA: TGCGCCAGCAGCTTGGGAGTAGCGGGCCGCACAGATACGCAGTATTTT; CDR3: CASSLGVAGRTDTQYF
V: TRBV2; D: TRBD1; J: TRBJ2-1; size: many; length: 15; DNA: TGTGCCAGCAGTGAGCGACAGGGACCCTACAATGAGCAGTTCTTC; CDR3: CASSERQGPYNEQFF
V: TRBV18; D: NA; J: TRBJ2-5; size: many; length: 12; DNA: TGTGCCAGCTCACCACGGCAAGAGACCCAGTACTTC; CDR3: CASSPRQETQYF
V: TRBV3-1; D: NA; J: TRBJ1-1; size: many; length: 12; DNA: TGTGCCAGCAGCCAAAGGACGGGAATTGGTTTCTTT; CDR3: CASSQRTGIGFF
V: TRBV9; D: NA; J: TRBJ2-5; size: NA; length: 15; DNA: TGTGCCAGCAGCGTAGTGCTCTCAGGGATAGAGACCCAGTACTTC; CDR3: CASSVVLSGIETQYF
V: TRBV20-1; D: TRBD2; J: TRBJ2-2; size: many; length: 19; DNA: TGCAGTGCTAGAGATATGATGAATAGCGGGAGGCTGAACACCGGGGAGCTGTTTTTT; CDR3: CSARDMMNSGRLNTGELFF
V: TRBV12-3/TRBV12-4; D: TRBD2; J: TRBJ2-3; size: many; length: 18; DNA: TGTGCCACCAGTAACCCGGGACTAGCGGGGGGGCCTGTCGATACGCAGTATTTT; CDR3: CATSNPGLAGGPVDTQYF
V: TRBV27; D: NA; J: TRBJ2-7; size: many; length: 14; DNA: TGTGCCAGCAGTCTTCGACTAGAAAGAGGCGAGCAGTACTTC; CDR3: CASSLRLERGEQYF
V: TRBV19; D: NA; J: TRBJ1-2; size: NA; length: 17; DNA: TGTGCCAGTAGCCCAACCCTTGGACAACGACCTAACTATGGCTACACCTTC; CDR3: CASSPTLGQRPNYGYTF
V: TRBV7-2; D: NA; J: TRBJ2-3; size: many; length: 11; DNA: TGTGCCAGCAGCTTAAAGGATACGCAGTATTTT; CDR3: CASSLKDTQYF
V: TRBV29-1; D: NA; J: TRBJ2-5; size: few; length: 14; DNA: TGCAGCGTTGAGCGGCAGGGGGGCGGGGAGACCCAGTACTTC; CDR3: CSVERQGGGETQYF
V: TRBV5-1; D: NA; J: TRBJ1-1; size: few; length: 13; DNA: TGCGCCACATCATACGCCTTAACAACTGAAGCTTTCTTT; CDR3: CATSYALTTEAFF
V: TRBV13; D: NA; J: TRBJ2-7; size: many; length: 13; DNA: TGTGCCAGCAGCCCTACAGGCCCCTACGAGCAGTACTTC; CDR3: CASSPTGPYEQYF
V: TRBV6-6; D: NA; J: TRBJ1-3; size: many; length: 14; DNA: TGTGCCAGCAGTTACACCGGCTCTGGAAACACCATATATTTT; CDR3: CASSYTGSGNTIYF
V: TRBV29-1; D: NA; J: TRBJ2-7; size: few; length: 13; DNA: TGCAGCGTTGGCGGTGGCAGGCGTTACGAGCAGTACTTC; CDR3: CSVGGGRRYEQYF
V: TRBV28; D: NA; J: TRBJ1-5; size: many; length: 13; DNA: TGTGCCAGCAGTTTTGGGACCGGTCAGCCCCAGCATTTT; CDR3: CASSFGTGQPQHF
V: TRBV29-1; D: NA; J: TRBJ2-3; size: many; length: 13; DNA: TGCAGCGTTGTGCCCCCGGGGACAGATACGCAGTATTTT; CDR3: CSVVPPGTDTQYF
V: TRBV5-1; D: NA; J: TRBJ1-4; size: many; length: 14; DNA: TGCGCCAGCAGCTCCGCCCCCACTAATGAAAAACTGTTTTTT; CDR3: CASSSAPTNEKLFF
V: TRBV9; D: NA; J: TRBJ1-1; size: once; length: 15; DNA: TGTGCCAGCAGCGTAGAAAGGGGGGGGGTCACTGGAGCTTTCTTT; CDR3: CASSVERGGVTGAFF
V: TRBV19; D: NA; J: TRBJ2-7; size: many; length: 12; DNA: TGTGCCAGTAGTATGCCCTCCTACGAGCAGTACTTC; CDR3: CASSMPSYEQYF
V: TRBV7-2; D: NA; J: TRBJ1-2; size: NA; length: 13; DNA: TGTGCCAGCAGCTTATTTATCTGGGATGGCTACACCTTC; CDR3: CASSLFIWDGYTF
V: TRBV6-2/TRBV6-3; D: NA; J: TRBJ2-7; size: NA; length: 13; DNA: TGTGCCAGCAGTTACTCGCTTTTCTACGAGCAGTACTTC; CDR3: CASSYSLFYEQYF
V: TRBV5-4; D: NA; J: TRBJ1-2; size: few; length: 15; DNA: TGTGCCAGCAGCTCGAGTCTGACAACCAACTATGGCTACACCTTC; CDR3: CASSSSLTTNYGYTF